This record covers a single TCR beta chain. Its antigen remains unidentified. The data are from a study of OX40 agonist ivuxolimab in advanced cancers. On the study more broadly: Cancers in dose escalation were hepatocellular, melanoma, renal cell and head and neck. Three patients responded partially, comprising one with hepatocellular carcinoma and two with cutaneous melanoma. General study points: The CD4+ and CD8+ T cells in the blood had expanded clonally by week 6 at 0.1 to 3.0 mg/kg.

Only in-frame clones appear in the TCRdb table, and some are missing; sequencing was by immunoSEQ multiplex PCR. This table has about 46,000 clones, about four fifths appearing once. Trimming took off 5 bases at V and 0 bases at J, with 13 bases between the two ends. The CDR3 contains 15 residues. The germline CDR1 and CDR2 sequences are SGHVS and FNYEAQ. The clonotype originates from an adult with an advanced solid tumor such as melanoma, head and neck, liver or kidney cancer. The rearrangement uses TRBV7-6 and TRBJ2-5; perhaps TRBD2 as D (6 bases). The material sequenced was CD4+ or CD8+ T cells sorted from blood, taken in a trial of the OX40 agonist ivuxolimab. The CDR3 region is CASSRSGEYQETQYF. The CDR3, as DNA: TGTGCCAGCAGCCGATCGGGAGAGTACCAAGAGACCCAGTACTTC.